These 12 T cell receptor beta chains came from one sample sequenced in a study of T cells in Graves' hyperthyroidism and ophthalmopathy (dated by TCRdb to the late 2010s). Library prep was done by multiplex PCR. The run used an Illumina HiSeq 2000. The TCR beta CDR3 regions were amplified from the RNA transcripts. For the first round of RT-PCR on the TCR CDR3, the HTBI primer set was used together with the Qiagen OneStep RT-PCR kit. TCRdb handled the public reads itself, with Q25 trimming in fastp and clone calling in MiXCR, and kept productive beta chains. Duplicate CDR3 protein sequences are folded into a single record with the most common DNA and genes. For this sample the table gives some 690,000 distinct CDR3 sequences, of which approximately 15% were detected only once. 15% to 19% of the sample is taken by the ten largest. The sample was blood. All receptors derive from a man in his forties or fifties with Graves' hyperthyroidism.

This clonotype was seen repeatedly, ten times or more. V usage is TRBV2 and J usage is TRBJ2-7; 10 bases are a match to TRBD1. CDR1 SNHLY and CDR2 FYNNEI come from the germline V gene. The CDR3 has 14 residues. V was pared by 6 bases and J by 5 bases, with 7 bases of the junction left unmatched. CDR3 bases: TGTGCCAGCAGGCCCGGGACAGGGGACCACGAGCAGTACTTC. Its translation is CASRPGTGDHEQYF.

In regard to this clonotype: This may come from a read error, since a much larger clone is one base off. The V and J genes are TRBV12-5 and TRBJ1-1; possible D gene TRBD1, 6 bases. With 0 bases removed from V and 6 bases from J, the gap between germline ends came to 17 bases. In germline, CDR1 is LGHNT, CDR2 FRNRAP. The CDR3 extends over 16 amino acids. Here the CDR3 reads CASGLVLERGMAEAFF. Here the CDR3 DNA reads TGTGCTAGTGGTTTGGTACTAGAGAGGGGGATGGCTGAAGCTTTCTTT.

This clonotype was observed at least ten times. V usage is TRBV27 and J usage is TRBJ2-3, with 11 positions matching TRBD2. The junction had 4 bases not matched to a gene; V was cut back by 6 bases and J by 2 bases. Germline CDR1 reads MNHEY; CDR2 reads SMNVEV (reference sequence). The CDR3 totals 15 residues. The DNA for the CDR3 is TGTGCCAGCAGGAGACTAGCGGGAATCACAGATACGCAGTATTTT. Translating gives CASRRLAGITDTQYF.

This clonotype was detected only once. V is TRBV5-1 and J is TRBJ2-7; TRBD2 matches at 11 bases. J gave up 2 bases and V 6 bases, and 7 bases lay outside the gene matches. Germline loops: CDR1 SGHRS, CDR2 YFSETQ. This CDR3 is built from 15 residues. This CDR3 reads CASTTGTSGAYEQYF. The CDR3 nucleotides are TGCGCCAGCACCACAGGGACTAGCGGTGCCTACGAGCAGTACTTC.

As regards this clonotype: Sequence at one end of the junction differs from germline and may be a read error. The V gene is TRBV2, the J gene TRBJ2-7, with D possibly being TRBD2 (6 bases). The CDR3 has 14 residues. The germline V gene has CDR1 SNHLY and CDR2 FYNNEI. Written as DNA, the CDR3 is TGTGCCAGCGGTGAAGCGCTTCGGCGGGGCGAGCAGTACTTC. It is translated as CASGEALRRGEQYF.

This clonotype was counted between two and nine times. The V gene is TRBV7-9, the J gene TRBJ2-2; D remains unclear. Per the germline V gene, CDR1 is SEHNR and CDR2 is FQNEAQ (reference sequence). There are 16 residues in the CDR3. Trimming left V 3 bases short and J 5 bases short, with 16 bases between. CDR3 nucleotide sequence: TGTGCCAGCAGCTTGCCCGCCATCTTATTTACCGGGGAGCTGTTTTTT. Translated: CASSLPAILFTGELFF.

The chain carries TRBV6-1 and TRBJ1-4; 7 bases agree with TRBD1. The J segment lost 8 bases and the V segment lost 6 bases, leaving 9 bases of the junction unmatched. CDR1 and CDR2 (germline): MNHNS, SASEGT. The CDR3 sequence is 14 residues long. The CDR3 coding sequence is TGTGCCAGCAGCCTCGACAGGGTTAGAGAAAAACTGTTTTTT. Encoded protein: CASSLDRVREKLFF.

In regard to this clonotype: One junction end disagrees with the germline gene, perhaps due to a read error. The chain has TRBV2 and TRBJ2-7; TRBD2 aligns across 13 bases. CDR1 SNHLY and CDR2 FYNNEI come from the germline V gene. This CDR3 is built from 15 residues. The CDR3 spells CASSLRTSGSYERYF. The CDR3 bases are TGTGCCAGCAGCCTGAGGACTAGCGGGAGCTACGAGCGGTACTTC.

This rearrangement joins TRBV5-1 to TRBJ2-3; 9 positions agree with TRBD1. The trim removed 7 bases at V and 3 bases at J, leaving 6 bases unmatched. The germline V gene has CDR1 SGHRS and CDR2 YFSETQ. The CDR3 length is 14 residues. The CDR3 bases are TGCGCCAGCGGCGGGACAGGGCAAACAGATACGCAGTATTTT. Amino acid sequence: CASGGTGQTDTQYF. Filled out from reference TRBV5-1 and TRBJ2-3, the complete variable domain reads KAGVTQTPRYLIKTRGQQVTLSCSPISGHRSVSWYQQTPGQGLQFLFEYFSETQRNKGNFPGRFSGRQFSNSRSEMNVSTLELGDSALYLCASGGTGQTDTQYFGPGTRLTVL.

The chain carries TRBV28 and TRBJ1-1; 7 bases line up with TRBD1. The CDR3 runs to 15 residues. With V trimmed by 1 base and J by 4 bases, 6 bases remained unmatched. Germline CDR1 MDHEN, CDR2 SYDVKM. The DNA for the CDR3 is TGTGCCAGCAGTTTATCCGGGACAGAGATCACTGAAGCTTTCTTT. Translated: CASSLSGTEITEAFF.

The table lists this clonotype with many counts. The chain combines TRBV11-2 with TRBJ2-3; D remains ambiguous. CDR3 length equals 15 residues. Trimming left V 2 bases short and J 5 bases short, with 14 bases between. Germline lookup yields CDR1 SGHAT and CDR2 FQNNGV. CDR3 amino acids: CASSLIRGRLDTQYF. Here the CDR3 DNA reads TGTGCCAGCAGCTTAATTCGCGGAAGGCTAGATACGCAGTATTTT.

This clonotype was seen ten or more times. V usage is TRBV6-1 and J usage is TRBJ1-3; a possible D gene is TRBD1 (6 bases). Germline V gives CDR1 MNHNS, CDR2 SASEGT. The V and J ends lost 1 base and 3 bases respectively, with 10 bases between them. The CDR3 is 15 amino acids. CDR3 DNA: TGTGCCAGCAGTGAAGTTTGGGGGCTTGGAAACACCATATATTTT. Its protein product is CASSEVWGLGNTIYF.